This T cell receptor (beta chain) was obtained from a study of Tregs in tolerant kidney transplant recipients. The wider study: Recipients received nonmyeloablative bone marrow transplants from related graft donors, with transient mixed chimerism. Overall study results and limits: Donor-specific Treg expansion exceeded global Treg expansion in tolerant patients, suggesting antigen drive.

V shed 7 bases, J shed 2 bases, and the junction held 6 bases outside the gene matches. The CDR3 is 14 residues long. Germline CDR1 LNHDA, CDR2 SQIVND (reference sequence). The assay was immunoSEQ multiplex PCR, and TCRdb's table has in-frame clones only and misses some. The sample lists about 100,000 clones, around 89% occurring once. As concerns this clone: Its antigen remains unknown.

The sample was CD4+ T cells from blood, taken before the transplant. The rearrangement joins TRBV19 to TRBJ2-3, with 7 positions matching TRBD1. This clonotype was obtained from a human donor who received a combined kidney and bone marrow transplant. The CDR3 coding sequence is TGTGCCAGTACCAGACAGGGCTCCACAGATACGCAGTATTTT. Amino acid sequence: CASTRQGSTDTQYF.